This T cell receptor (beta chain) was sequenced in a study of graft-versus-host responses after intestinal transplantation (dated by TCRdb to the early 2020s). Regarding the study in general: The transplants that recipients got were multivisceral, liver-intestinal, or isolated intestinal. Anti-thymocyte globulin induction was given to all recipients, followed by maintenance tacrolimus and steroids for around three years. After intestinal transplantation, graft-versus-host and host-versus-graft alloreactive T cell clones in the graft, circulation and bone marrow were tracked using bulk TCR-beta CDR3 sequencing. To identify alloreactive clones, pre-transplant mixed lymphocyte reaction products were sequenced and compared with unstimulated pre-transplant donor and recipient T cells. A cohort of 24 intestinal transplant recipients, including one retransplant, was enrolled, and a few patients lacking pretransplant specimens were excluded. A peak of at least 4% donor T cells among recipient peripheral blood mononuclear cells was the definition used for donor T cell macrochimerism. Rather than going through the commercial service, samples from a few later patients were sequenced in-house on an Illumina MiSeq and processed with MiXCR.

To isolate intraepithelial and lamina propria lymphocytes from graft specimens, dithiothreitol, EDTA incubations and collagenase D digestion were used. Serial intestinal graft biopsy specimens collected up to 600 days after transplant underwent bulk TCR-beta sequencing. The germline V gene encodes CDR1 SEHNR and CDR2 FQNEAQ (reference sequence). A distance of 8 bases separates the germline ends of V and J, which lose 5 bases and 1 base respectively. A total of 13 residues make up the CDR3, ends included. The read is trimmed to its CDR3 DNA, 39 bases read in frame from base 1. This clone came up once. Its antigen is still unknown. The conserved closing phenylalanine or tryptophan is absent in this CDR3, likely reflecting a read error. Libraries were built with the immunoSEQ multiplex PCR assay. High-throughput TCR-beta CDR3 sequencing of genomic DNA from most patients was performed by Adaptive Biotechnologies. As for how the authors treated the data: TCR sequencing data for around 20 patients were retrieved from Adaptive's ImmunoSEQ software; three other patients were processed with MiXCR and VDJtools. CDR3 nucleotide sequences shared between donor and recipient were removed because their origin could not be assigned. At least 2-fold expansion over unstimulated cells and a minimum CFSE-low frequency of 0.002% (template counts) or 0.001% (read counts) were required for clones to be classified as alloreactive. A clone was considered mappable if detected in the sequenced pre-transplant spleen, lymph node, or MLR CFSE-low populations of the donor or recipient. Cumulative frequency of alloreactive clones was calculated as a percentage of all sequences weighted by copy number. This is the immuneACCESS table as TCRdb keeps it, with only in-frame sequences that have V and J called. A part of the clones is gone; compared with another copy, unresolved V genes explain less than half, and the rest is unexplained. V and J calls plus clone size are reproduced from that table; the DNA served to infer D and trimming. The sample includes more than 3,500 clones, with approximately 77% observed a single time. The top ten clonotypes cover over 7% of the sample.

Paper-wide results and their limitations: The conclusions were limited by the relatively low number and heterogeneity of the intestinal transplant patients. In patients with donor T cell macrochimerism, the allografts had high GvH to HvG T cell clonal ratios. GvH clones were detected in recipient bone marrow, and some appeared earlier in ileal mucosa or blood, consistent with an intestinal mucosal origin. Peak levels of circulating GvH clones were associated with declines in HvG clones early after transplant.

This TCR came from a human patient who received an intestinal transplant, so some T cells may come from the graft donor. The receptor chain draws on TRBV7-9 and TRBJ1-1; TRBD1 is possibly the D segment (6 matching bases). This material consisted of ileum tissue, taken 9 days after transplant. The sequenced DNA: TGTGCCAGCAGCGCCAGGGGGAACACTGAAGCTTTCCTT. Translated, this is CASSARGNTEAFL.